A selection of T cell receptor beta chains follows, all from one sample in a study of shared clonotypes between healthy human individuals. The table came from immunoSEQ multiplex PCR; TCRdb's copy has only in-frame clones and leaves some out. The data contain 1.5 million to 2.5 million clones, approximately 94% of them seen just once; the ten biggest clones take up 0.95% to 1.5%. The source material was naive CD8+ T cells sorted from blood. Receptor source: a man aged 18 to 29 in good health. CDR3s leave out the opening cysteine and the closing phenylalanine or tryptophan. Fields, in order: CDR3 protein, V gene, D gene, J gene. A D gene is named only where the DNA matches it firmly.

ASSLSGGSDIQY,TRBV27,TRBD2,TRBJ2-4
ASVGAGEPYNEQF,TRBV2,TRBD2,TRBJ2-1
ATREGTDTQY,TRBV10-1,TRBD2,TRBJ2-3
ASSKQGLGTEAF,TRBV6-5,-,TRBJ1-1
ASSLRLLSVYGYT,TRBV28,-,TRBJ1-2
ASSPPYTGELF,TRBV4-1,-,TRBJ2-2
ASSLASFPYEQY,TRBV5-4,-,TRBJ2-7
ASGGASYNSPLH,TRBV27,-,TRBJ1-6
ASSAGSYEQY,TRBV2,-,TRBJ2-7
ASSQGPSGYEQY,TRBV4-3,-,TRBJ2-7
ASSVDAANTGELF,TRBV9,-,TRBJ2-2
AWSVRGAYNEQF,TRBV30,-,TRBJ2-1
ASSVGDRSYEQY,TRBV9,TRBD1,TRBJ2-7
ASSQDDLAGFTGELF,TRBV4-2,-,TRBJ2-2
ASSLADSLMYEQY,TRBV13,-,TRBJ2-7
AWSRRELNIQY,TRBV30,-,TRBJ2-4
ASSTDTNTGELF,TRBV7-9,-,TRBJ2-2
ASSPRGRDETQY,TRBV7-9,-,TRBJ2-5
ASSQDGEETQY,TRBV4-1,-,TRBJ2-5
ASSLVAGGYEQY,TRBV5-1,TRBD2,TRBJ2-7
ASSDLSTLAGGYEQY,TRBV6-1,TRBD2,TRBJ2-7
ASSQDLGQDGEKLF,TRBV4-3,TRBD1,TRBJ1-4
ASSHRLADEQF,TRBV4-3,TRBD2,TRBJ2-1
ASSGTNRDRGYEQY,TRBV27,TRBD1,TRBJ2-7
ASSGSYEQY,TRBV2,-,TRBJ2-7
ASSVSEAF,TRBV6-1,-,TRBJ1-1
ASSAIGYEQY,TRBV5-1,-,TRBJ2-7
ASSPGQSYGYT,TRBV4-1,TRBD1,TRBJ1-2
ASSFLGWAPGELF,TRBV7-8,-,TRBJ2-2
ASSYRDVFYEQY,TRBV28,-,TRBJ2-7
AIRASQGLVSSGELF,TRBV10-3,TRBD2,TRBJ2-2